This TCR beta chain stems from a study of shared clonotypes between healthy human individuals. Produced via immunoSEQ multiplex PCR; TCRdb's table is partial and in-frame only. The sample lists about 600,000 clones; approximately 97% were seen once. CDR1 is SGHVS and CDR2 is FQNEAQ in the germline V gene. V lost 1 base, J lost 0 bases, and 7 bases lay in between. This CDR3 contains 15 residues. Source material: naive CD4+ T cells sorted from blood. The subset is: CD45RA+ positively selected. This TCR was recovered from a woman in her twenties or thirties in good health. The chain has TRBV7-8 and TRBJ2-1, with D perhaps assigned TRBD1 or TRBD2 (5 bases each). The CDR3 spells CASSLGGTSYNEQFF. The DNA for the CDR3 is TGTGCCAGCAGCTTAGGGGGGACCTCCTACAATGAGCAGTTCTTC.